A single T cell receptor beta chain is shown here with its context. The source of the sample is a study of blood T cell repertoires in COVID-19. The junction had 10 bases not matched to a gene; V was cut back by 4 bases and J by 0 bases. This CDR3 has 17 residues. Germline CDR1 is SGHNT and CDR2 is YYREEE (reference sequence). Sequencing used immunoSEQ multiplex PCR; TCRdb keeps in-frame clones, though not all of them. The sample shows under 250,000 clones, roughly 85% of them seen only once. J is TRBJ2-3 and V is TRBV5-4; TRBD2 aligns across 8 bases. The TCR sequence derives from a woman between 45 and 65 years old with acute COVID-19. The sequenced sample was PBMCs or T cells enriched from blood (not recorded which). CDR3 protein: CASSPWGAGESTDTQYF. CDR3 nucleotide sequence: TGTGCCAGCAGCCCGTGGGGAGCGGGGGAGAGCACAGATACGCAGTATTTT.